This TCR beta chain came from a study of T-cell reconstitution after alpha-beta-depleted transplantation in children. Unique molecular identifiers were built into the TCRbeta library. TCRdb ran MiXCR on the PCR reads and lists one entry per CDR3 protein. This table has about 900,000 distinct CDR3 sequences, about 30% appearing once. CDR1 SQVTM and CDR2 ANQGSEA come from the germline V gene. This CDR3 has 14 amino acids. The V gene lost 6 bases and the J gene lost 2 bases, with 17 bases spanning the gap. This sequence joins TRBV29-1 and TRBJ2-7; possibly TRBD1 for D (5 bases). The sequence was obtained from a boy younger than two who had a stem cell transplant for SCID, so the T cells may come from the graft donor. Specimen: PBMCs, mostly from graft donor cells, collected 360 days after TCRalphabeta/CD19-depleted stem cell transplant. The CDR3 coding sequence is TGCAGCGTGGAGCCCGAAGGCAGGGCCTACGAGCAGTACTTC. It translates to CSVEPEGRAYEQYF.